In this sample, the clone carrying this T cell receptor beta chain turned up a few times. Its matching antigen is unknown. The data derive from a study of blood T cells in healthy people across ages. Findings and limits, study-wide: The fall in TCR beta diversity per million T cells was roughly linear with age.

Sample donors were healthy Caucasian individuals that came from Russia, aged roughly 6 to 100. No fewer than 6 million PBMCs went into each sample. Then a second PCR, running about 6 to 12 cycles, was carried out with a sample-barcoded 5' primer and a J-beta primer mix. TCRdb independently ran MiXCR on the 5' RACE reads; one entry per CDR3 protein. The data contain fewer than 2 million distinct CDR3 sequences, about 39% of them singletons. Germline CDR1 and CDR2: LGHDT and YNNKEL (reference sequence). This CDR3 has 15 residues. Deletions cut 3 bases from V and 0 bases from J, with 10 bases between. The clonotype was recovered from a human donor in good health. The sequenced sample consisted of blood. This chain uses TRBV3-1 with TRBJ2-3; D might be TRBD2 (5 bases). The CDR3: CASSQRVTSTDTQYF. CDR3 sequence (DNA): TGTGCCAGCAGCCAGAGGGTTACTAGCACAGATACGCAGTATTTT.